This entry lists 10 T cell receptor beta chains sequenced from one sample in a study of OX40 agonist ivuxolimab in advanced cancers. Clones were read by immunoSEQ multiplex PCR, and TCRdb kept only the in-frame ones, dropping some. This table has around 93,000 clones, approximately 87% appearing once. The material was CD4+ or CD8+ T cells sorted from blood, obtained in a trial of the OX40 agonist ivuxolimab. The receptors were sampled from an adult with an advanced solid tumor such as melanoma, head and neck, liver or kidney cancer.

V and J are TRBV6-1 and TRBJ1-2; 8 nucleotides match TRBD1. Germline loops: CDR1 MNHNS, CDR2 SASEGT. The CDR3 contains 13 residues. V lost 1 base, J lost 7 bases, and 2 bases stayed unmatched. CDR3 loop: CASSEGRGLGYTF. The CDR3 DNA is TGTGCCAGCAGTGAAGGCAGGGGGCTTGGCTACACCTTC.

Only a few counts were recorded for this clone. The V and J genes are TRBV5-8 and TRBJ1-1; D is undetermined. The CDR3 totals 13 residues. Trimming cost V 4 bases and J 5 bases, with 12 bases left between them. Per germline, CDR1 SGHTS and CDR2 YDEGEE. This CDR3 reads CASSIGSPTEAFF. The DNA of the CDR3 is TGTGCCAGCAGCATAGGGTCCCCTACTGAAGCTTTCTTT.

The chain uses TRBV19 and TRBJ2-5, with 10 bases fitting TRBD1. Germline trimming cut 6 bases from V and 4 bases from J; bases unmatched to any gene: 5. CDR3 length equals 14 residues. Germline CDR1 is LNHDA and CDR2 is SQIVND (reference sequence). CDR3 protein: CASRKTGGPETQYF. Here the CDR3 DNA reads TGTGCCAGTAGGAAGACAGGGGGCCCAGAGACCCAGTACTTC.

This chain uses TRBV6-5 with TRBJ2-2; D unclear. This CDR3 is 14 amino acids long. Germline V lookup: CDR1 MNHEY, CDR2 SVGAGI. V was shortened by 7 bases and J by 5 bases, with 14 bases between the two germline ends. In DNA form, the CDR3 reads TGTGCCAGCACCTTAGCCAATCCAACCGGGGAGCTGTTTTTT. Translated: CASTLANPTGELFF.

The chain employs TRBV6-1 and TRBJ2-3; D is unclear. The V gene lost 7 bases and the J gene lost 0 bases, with 11 bases spanning the gap. The germline gives CDR1 MNHNS, CDR2 SASEGT. This CDR3 spans 14 amino acids. The CDR3 coding sequence is TGTGCCAGCACCTGGACCGTAAGCACAGATACGCAGTATTTT. Translation: CASTWTVSTDTQYF.

The chain combines TRBV4-3 with TRBJ1-2; D gene unclear. The V gene lost 4 bases and the J gene lost 1 base, with 10 bases spanning the gap. Per the germline V gene, CDR1 is LGHNA and CDR2 is YSLEER. This CDR3 region has 14 residues. The CDR3 sequence: CASSPGLSNYGYTF. In DNA, the CDR3 is TGCGCCAGCAGCCCCGGTTTAAGTAACTATGGCTACACCTTC.

The rearrangement uses TRBV30 and TRBJ2-7; 7 bases are a match to TRBD1. Unmatched junction bases numbered 6, after V lost 5 bases and J lost 2 bases. Germline lookup yields CDR1 GTSNPN and CDR2 SVGIG (reference sequence). This CDR3 is built from 13 residues. CDR3 loop: CAWGRDSPYEQYF. In DNA form, the CDR3 reads TGTGCCTGGGGACGGGACAGCCCCTACGAGCAGTACTTC.

The chain couples TRBV4-1 to TRBJ2-5; D is possibly TRBD1 or TRBD2 (5 bases each). CDR1 and CDR2 from the germline V gene are MGHRA and YSYEKL. The CDR3 length is 15 residues. Trimming stripped 1 base from V and 5 bases from J, with 14 bases between. The CDR3 sequence is CASSQGQGVGETQYF. DNA of the CDR3: TGCGCCAGCAGCCAAGGGCAGGGAGTAGGGGAGACCCAGTACTTC.

The V gene is TRBV6-5, the J gene TRBJ2-2, with 12 bases fitting TRBD2. The CDR3 spans 15 residues. CDR1 and CDR2 (germline): MNHEY, SVGAGI. J was trimmed by 6 bases and V by 7 bases; bases with no gene match: 6. The CDR3 DNA follows: TGTGCCAGCACCAGGACTAGCGGGGCTTCCGGGGAGCTGTTTTTT. It encodes CASTRTSGASGELFF.

CDR3: CASSLGAGSSYEQYF. Written as DNA, the CDR3 is TGTGCCAGCAGCTTAGGGGCGGGGTCCTCCTACGAGCAGTACTTC. V usage is TRBV7-2 and J usage is TRBJ2-7; D is possibly TRBD2 (6 bases). There are 15 residues in the CDR3. V was clipped by 1 base and J by 0 bases, with 10 bases between them. The germline CDR1 and CDR2 sequences are SGHTA and FQGNSA.